Each of the 22 T cell receptor beta chains below was sequenced from the same sample in a study of blood T cell repertoires in COVID-19. Clones were read by immunoSEQ multiplex PCR, and TCRdb kept only the in-frame ones, dropping some. Of around 25,000 clones listed, 89% are singletons. The source material was peripheral blood. These receptors originate from a man in his 70s with acute or convalescent COVID-19.

This clone was found once. V usage is TRBV4-1 and J usage is TRBJ2-1; 7 bases map to TRBD2. Germline lookup yields CDR1 MGHRA and CDR2 YSYEKL. The J segment lost 6 bases and the V segment lost 1 base, leaving 6 bases of the junction unmatched. The CDR3 runs 15 residues. CDR3 sequence: CASSQVGLDTNEQFF. The DNA for the CDR3 is TGCGCCAGCAGCCAAGTCGGACTAGACACCAATGAGCAGTTCTTC.

V gene TRBV7-9 combines with J gene TRBJ2-5; 14 nucleotides agree with TRBD2. Germline lookup yields CDR1 SEHNR and CDR2 FQNEAQ (reference sequence). V lost 7 bases and J lost 4; bases outside the gene matches: 17. This CDR3 is 19 amino acids long. Here the CDR3 reads CASNPGRLAGGNGRETQYF. CDR3 coding DNA: TGTGCCAGCAACCCCGGGAGACTAGCGGGAGGGAATGGACGAGAGACCCAGTACTTC.

This clone came up a few times. The rearrangement joins TRBV29-1 to TRBJ2-6; no definite D call. V was clipped by 6 bases and J by 0 bases, with 9 bases between them. The germline CDR1 and CDR2 sequences are SQVTM and ANQGSEA. This CDR3 is 14 amino acids long. CDR3 amino acids: CSVGPRSGANVLTF. The CDR3 DNA reads as TGCAGCGTGGGCCCCCGCTCTGGGGCCAACGTCCTGACTTTC.

The sample holds one count of this clone. The J gene is TRBJ2-2, the V gene TRBV5-8, with 8 bases that match TRBD2. V gave up 7 bases and J gave up 7 bases; unmatched junction bases: 12. Germline V lookup: CDR1 SGHTS, CDR2 YDEGEE. This CDR3 is built from 15 residues. The CDR3 reads CASRWNGGVNGELFF. CDR3 in DNA: TGTGCCAGCCGATGGAACGGGGGGGTGAACGGGGAGCTGTTTTTT.

The CDR3 protein is CASSFTVLNGYTF. The CDR3 region has the DNA TGTGCCAGCAGTTTTACAGTTCTTAATGGCTACACCTTC. This chain connects TRBV12-3 or TRBV12-4 to TRBJ1-2; D is uncertain. Trimming stripped 3 bases from V and 6 bases from J, with 11 bases between. This CDR3 spans 13 amino acids.

The genes are TRBV4-1 and TRBJ1-6; tentative D call: TRBD1 (6 bases). V lost 4 bases and J 4 bases, leaving 8 bases between the germline ends. The CDR3 consists of 14 residues. Germline CDR1 reads MGHRA; CDR2 reads YSYEKL. The CDR3 coding sequence is TGCGCCAGCAGCCGCGACAGGTATAATTCACCCCTCCACTTT. Its translation: CASSRDRYNSPLHF.

This sequence joins TRBV7-9 and TRBJ1-5, with 9 bases lining up with TRBD1. Germline loops: CDR1 SEHNR, CDR2 FQNEAQ (reference sequence). V lost 2 bases, J lost 6 bases, and 5 bases stayed unmatched. The CDR3 has 15 residues. The CDR3 sequence: CASSLSGQGGQPQHF. CDR3 bases: TGTGCCAGCAGCTTATCGGGACAGGGCGGTCAGCCCCAGCATTTT.

The chain has TRBV5-4 and TRBJ1-3; a possible D gene is TRBD1 (5 bases). Deletions cut 4 bases from V and 1 base from J, with 15 bases between. CDR3 size: 16 residues. From germline, CDR1 is SGHNT and CDR2 YYREEE (reference sequence). The DNA of the CDR3 is TGTGCCAGCAGCAGAGTGACAGCGCAATCTGGAAACACCATATATTTT. It translates to CASSRVTAQSGNTIYF.

The genes are TRBV6-5 and TRBJ2-5, with a tentative D call TRBD2 (5 bases). The CDR3 extends over 16 amino acids. Germline values: CDR1 MNHEY, CDR2 SVGAGI. Deletions cut 0 bases from V and 0 bases from J, with 11 bases between. CDR3 sequence reads: CASSYSIGKYQETQYF. As DNA, the CDR3 is TGTGCCAGCAGTTACTCCATCGGGAAGTACCAAGAGACCCAGTACTTC.

The J gene is TRBJ2-1, the V gene TRBV3-1 (or the pseudogene TRBV3-2); maybe TRBD2 (5 bases). The CDR3 consists of 14 residues. Trimming took 4 bases from V and 5 from J, leaving 12 bases between them. Germline V gene sequence: CDR1 LGHDT, CDR2 YNNKEL (reference sequence). CDR3 region: CASSPTLGDNEQFF. The CDR3 DNA reads TGTGCCAGCAGCCCCACCCTCGGGGACAATGAGCAGTTCTTC.

The genes are TRBV7-3 and TRBJ2-5, with TRBD1 as a possible D gene (6 bases). V lost 5 bases and J lost 1, with 11 bases in between. CDR3 length: 14 residues. Germline values: CDR1 SGHTA, CDR2 FQGTGA. CDR3 nucleotides: TGTGCCAGCAGCCTTGACAGGAGCCAAGAGACCCAGTACTTC. Amino acid sequence: CASSLDRSQETQYF.

The chain has TRBV19 and TRBJ2-7, with D possibly TRBD2 on 7 matching bases. Germline lookup yields CDR1 LNHDA and CDR2 SQIVND (reference sequence). The CDR3 extends over 14 amino acids. V was clipped by 7 bases and J by 2 bases, with 15 bases between them. The CDR3 nucleotides read TGTGCCAGTATGGGGGCGGGAGTCCCCTACGAGCAGTACTTC. Amino acids: CASMGAGVPYEQYF.

The chain uses TRBV21-1 and TRBJ1-2. TRBV21-1 represents a pseudogene. The CDR3 loop spans 16 amino acids. The CDR3 sequence: CASSVGKAALEYGYTF. The CDR3 coding sequence is TGTGCCAGCAGCGTGGGTAAGGCAGCGTTGGAATATGGCTACACCTTC.

This chain links TRBV28 with TRBJ2-1, with 8 positions matching TRBD1. The CDR3 runs to 16 residues. Losses at the gene ends were 6 bases for V and 8 bases for J; bases not matched to a gene: 15. In germline, CDR1 is MDHEN, CDR2 SYDVKM. Written as DNA, the CDR3 is TGTGCCAGCAGCTACCTCGTTCAGGGGGCGCGGTATGAGCAGTTCTTC. This encodes CASSYLVQGARYEQFF.

The chain employs TRBV5-1 and TRBJ2-1, with TRBD1 matching over 11 bases. The germline V gene encodes CDR1 SGHRS and CDR2 YFSETQ. The CDR3 is 16 amino acids. V dropped 4 bases and J dropped 7; count of bases not matched to a gene: 10. This CDR3 is CASSTDGQGAYNEQFF. The CDR3 DNA follows: TGCGCCAGCAGCACGGACGGACAGGGGGCGTATAATGAGCAGTTCTTC.

The chain combines TRBV5-5 with TRBJ2-6, with 8 bases identical to TRBD1. The J segment lost 0 bases and the V segment lost 6 bases, leaving 8 bases of the junction unmatched. The CDR3 runs to 17 residues. The germline V gene encodes CDR1 SGHKS and CDR2 YYEKEE (reference sequence). The CDR3 DNA follows: TGTGCCAGCACCCTGACAGGGGCCACCTCTGGGGCCAACGTCCTGACTTTC. It yields the protein CASTLTGATSGANVLTF.

The chain couples TRBV3-1 (or the pseudogene TRBV3-2) to TRBJ1-1; D not certain. The CDR3 loop spans 14 amino acids. CDR1 and CDR2 from the germline V gene are LGHDT and YNNKEL (reference sequence). Between the trimmed V and J ends, which lost 0 bases and 5 bases, there was a span of 10 bases. The DNA for the CDR3 is TGTGCCAGCAGCCAAGAAGGAGGGTGGACTGAAGCTTTCTTT. As protein: CASSQEGGWTEAFF.

This clone was observed a handful of times. J is TRBJ2-1 and V is TRBV28; the match to TRBD2 covers 11 bases. The germline V gene has CDR1 MDHEN and CDR2 SYDVKM. CDR3 length: 15 amino acids. The V and J ends lost 3 bases and 6 bases, in that order; junction bases with no gene match: 4. The CDR3 region has the DNA TGTGCCAGCAGTTTGGTAGCGGGGGGGCCCAATGAGCAGTTCTTC. This gives the protein CASSLVAGGPNEQFF.

V and J are TRBV11-2 and TRBJ1-3; weak D call: TRBD1 (6 bases). The length of the CDR3 is 17 residues. The V end was cut by 4 bases, the J end by 0 bases, with 16 bases between. Germline CDR1 and CDR2: SGHAT and FQNNGV. CDR3 coding DNA: TGTGCCAGCAGCTCAAGGGACAAAACCTCCTCTGGAAACACCATATATTTT. This translates into CASSSRDKTSSGNTIYF.

The chain employs TRBV15 and TRBJ1-2; TRBD1 matches 11 bases. The ends lost 0 bases at V and 3 bases at J; junction bases unmatched: 3. Per germline, CDR1 LNHNV and CDR2 YYDKDF (reference sequence). The CDR3 has 16 amino acids. CDR3 nucleotide sequence: TGTGCCACCAGCAGAGATGGGGACAGGGGGGACTATGGCTACACCTTC. Encoded protein: CATSRDGDRGDYGYTF. The full variable domain, rest sourced from reference TRBV15 and TRBJ1-2, is DAMVIQNPRYQVTQFGKPVTLSCSQTLNHNVMYWYQQKSSQAPKLLFHYYDKDFNNEADTPDNFQSRRPNTSFCFLDIRSPGLGDTAMYLCATSRDGDRGDYGYTFGSGTRLTVV.

V is TRBV27 and J is TRBJ1-2; 9 bases line up with TRBD1. CDR1 is MNHEY and CDR2 is SMNVEV in the germline V gene (reference sequence). Trimming at V came to 3 bases and at J to 5 bases, leaving 4 bases not matched to a gene. The length of the CDR3 is 14 residues. The CDR3 DNA is TGTGCCAGCAGTTTGGGACAGGGTGGTTATGGCTACACCTTC. It translates to CASSLGQGGYGYTF.

The chain employs TRBV14 and TRBJ2-1; 8 nucleotides align to TRBD1. This CDR3 region has 13 residues. The J segment lost 14 bases and the V segment lost 0 bases, leaving 6 bases of the junction unmatched. Germline CDR1 and CDR2: SGHDN and FVKESK. CDR3 DNA: TGTGCCAGCAGCCAAGATCCCCAGGGGGCGAAGTTCTTC. This sequence encodes CASSQDPQGAKFF.